The 17 T cell receptor beta chains presented below share a single source sample, sequenced in a study of vaccination effects on CD4 cells after COVID-19. Investigators separated out CD4+ T cells once about eleven days of culture had passed. The person's infection with SARS-CoV-2, confirmed by PCR, took place between March and December 2020. Participants got two doses of BNT162b2 or mRNA-1273 vaccine. Only in-frame clones appear in the TCRdb table, and some are missing; sequencing was by immunoSEQ multiplex PCR. The repertoire holds roughly 30,000 clones, with around 75% as singletons. These receptors lack a known antigen. The starting material was CD4+ T cells from PBMCs cultured without peptide, obtained after COVID-19 vaccination. The source of these receptors is a human donor who had a prior SARS-CoV-2 infection.

This sequence joins TRBV4-3 and TRBJ2-2; D is unclear. The CDR3 is 16 amino acids. Trimming removed 1 base from V and 4 bases from J, with 13 bases in between. Germline V gene lookup returns CDR1 LGHNA and CDR2 YSLEER. In DNA form, the CDR3 reads TGCGCCAGCAGCCAAGCAGGCGATCTTGGCACCGGGGAGCTGTTTTTT. It specifies CASSQAGDLGTGELFF.

The chain uses TRBV15 and TRBJ1-5, with a tentative D call TRBD1 (5 bases). The V end lost 6 bases, the J end lost 3 bases, and 15 bases lay between the germline ends. Germline V lookup: CDR1 LNHNV, CDR2 YYDKDF (reference sequence). CDR3 length: 15 amino acids. The DNA for the CDR3 is TGTGCCACCAGAGGGGACCCTGCGACCAATCAGCCCCAGCATTTT. Its translation is CATRGDPATNQPQHF.

Written as DNA, the CDR3 is TGTGCCATCAGTCCCAGCGGGGGGCCTAAAGAGACCCAGTACTTC. Translation gives CAISPSGGPKETQYF. The gene calls are TRBV10-3 and TRBJ2-5; TRBD2 aligns across 9 bases. The length of the CDR3 is 15 residues. Looked up from germline, CDR1 is ENHRY and CDR2 is SYGVKD. Trimming took 5 bases from V and 3 from J; bases not matched to a gene: 7.

A few counts support this clone. This rearrangement joins TRBV7-3 to TRBJ2-7; possibly TRBD1 or TRBD2 for D (5 bases each). The CDR3 contains 15 residues. Trimming pared 1 base from V and 5 bases from J, leaving 15 bases between. In germline, CDR1 is SGHTA, CDR2 FQGTGA. CDR3 sequence (DNA): TGTGCCAGCAGCTTAATGGGGCTGCCCGGGGACGAGCAGTACTTC. This gives the protein CASSLMGLPGDEQYF.

The genes are TRBV2 and TRBJ2-1; TRBD1 is a possible D gene (5 bases). V lost 4 bases, J lost 5 bases, and 12 bases lay in between. This CDR3 spans 14 amino acids. Per the germline V gene, CDR1 is SNHLY and CDR2 is FYNNEI. The CDR3 DNA follows: TGTGCCAGCAGTGGGGTGACAGTTGACAATGAGCAGTTCTTC. It encodes CASSGVTVDNEQFF.

The V call is TRBV6-2 or TRBV6-3, the J call TRBJ2-1; 7 positions match TRBD2. Losses at the gene ends were 4 bases for V and 5 bases for J; bases not matched to a gene: 11. The CDR3 consists of 16 residues. Germline assignment: CDR1 MNHEY and CDR2 SVGEGT. The CDR3 here is CASSFLLTSRDNEQFF. DNA for the CDR3: TGTGCCAGCAGTTTCCTCCTGACTAGCAGAGACAATGAGCAGTTCTTC.

This rearrangement joins TRBV7-3 to TRBJ2-1, with TRBD2 matching over 9 bases. The CDR3 covers 14 residues. Trimming cost V 4 bases and J 4 bases; bases outside gene matches: 2. CDR1 is SGHTA and CDR2 is FQGTGA in the germline V gene. CDR3 loop: CASSSSGKYNEQFF. CDR3 nucleotide sequence: TGTGCCAGCAGCTCTAGCGGGAAGTACAATGAGCAGTTCTTC.

The chain links TRBV3-1 (or the pseudogene TRBV3-2) to TRBJ1-5, with a tentative D call TRBD1 (5 bases). The CDR3 totals 16 residues. Looked up from germline, CDR1 is LGHDT and CDR2 is YNNKEL (reference sequence). The ends were cut back, 0 bases at V and 4 bases at J, with 13 bases in the middle. DNA for the CDR3: TGTGCCAGCAGCCAAGATTTCGGGGGGGAGAATCAGCCCCAGCATTTT. This codes for CASSQDFGGENQPQHF.

This chain joins TRBV2 and TRBJ1-2; TRBD1 aligns across 9 bases. V shed 4 bases and J 8 bases; nucleotides not matched to a gene: 8. The CDR3 loop spans 14 amino acids. Germline V gives CDR1 SNHLY, CDR2 FYNNEI. CDR3 sequence: CASSGPGTGSGYTF. The CDR3 coding sequence is TGTGCCAGCAGTGGTCCCGGGACAGGGAGCGGCTACACCTTC.

The table lists this clone with a few counts. V usage is TRBV3-1 (or the pseudogene TRBV3-2) and J usage is TRBJ2-6, with 8 bases identical to TRBD1. There are 17 residues in the CDR3. Germline V gene sequence: CDR1 LGHDT, CDR2 YNNKEL (reference sequence). The junction had 3 bases not matched to a gene; V was cut back by 2 bases and J by 0 bases. The CDR3 DNA reads TGTGCCAGCAGCCAACCAGGGGGCAACTCTGGGGCCAACGTCCTGACTTTC. It is translated as CASSQPGGNSGANVLTF.

The CDR3 nucleotides read TGTGCCAGCAGTTTTGAATTAGCGGGAGTTACCTACAATGAGCAGTTCTTC. This sequence encodes CASSFELAGVTYNEQFF. V is TRBV28 and J is TRBJ2-1; 9 bases match TRBD2. CDR3 length: 17 residues. Per germline, CDR1 MDHEN and CDR2 SYDVKM. With V trimmed by 3 bases and J by 2 bases, 8 bases remained unmatched.

This sequence joins TRBV6-1 and TRBJ2-3, with 10 positions matching TRBD2. The CDR3 loop spans 16 amino acids. Per the germline V gene, CDR1 is MNHNS and CDR2 is SASEGT. V trimming: 3 bases; J trimming: 2 bases; junction bases outside the gene matches: 5. CDR3 sequence (DNA): TGTGCCAGCAGTGAGGCTAGCGGGGGACCCACAGATACGCAGTATTTT. It translates to CASSEASGGPTDTQYF.

V usage is TRBV28 and J usage is TRBJ1-6, with 11 positions matching TRBD1. The CDR3 length is 18 residues. J lost 0 bases, V lost 5 bases, and 6 bases had no gene match. Germline lookup yields CDR1 MDHEN and CDR2 SYDVKM. The CDR3 nucleotides read TGTGCCAGCAGTAGGACAGGGGGCTTTAGCTCCTATAATTCACCCCTCCACTTT. Protein: CASSRTGGFSSYNSPLHF. Using reference TRBV28 and TRBJ1-6 for the parts outside the CDR3, the full variable domain is DVKVTQSSRYLVKRTGEKVFLECVQDMDHENMFWYRQDPGLGLRLIYFSYDVKMKEKGDIPEGYSVSREKKERFSLILESASTNQTSMYLCASSRTGGFSSYNSPLHFGNGTRLTVT.

This clone has just one count. This rearrangement joins TRBV18 to TRBJ2-6; 10 positions agree with TRBD1. Germline V gene sequence: CDR1 KGHSH, CDR2 LQKENI. Trimming at V came to 3 bases and at J to 1 base, leaving 6 bases not matched to a gene. This CDR3 has 18 amino acids. The CDR3 loop is CASSPYRDRGSGANVLTF. CDR3 nucleotide sequence: TGTGCCAGCTCACCTTACCGGGACAGGGGATCTGGGGCCAACGTCCTGACTTTC.

This clone has just a few counts. The chain joins TRBV6-5 to TRBJ1-5, with 8 bases lining up with TRBD1. With 5 bases clipped from V and 9 bases from J, the junction kept 6 bases outside the gene matches. CDR3 length: 13 residues. CDR1 and CDR2 from the germline V gene are MNHEY and SVGAGI. Here the CDR3 DNA reads TGTGCCAGCAGTAACGGACAGGGTTCGCCCCAGCATTTT. This translates into CASSNGQGSPQHF.

The V gene is TRBV11-2, the J gene TRBJ2-1; perhaps TRBD2 as D (5 bases). The V gene's germline CDR1 is SGHAT and CDR2 FQNNGV. The ends were cut back, 5 bases at V and 6 bases at J, with 17 bases in the middle. This CDR3 is 15 amino acids long. The chain's CDR3 is CASSRDPSLVNEQFF. CDR3 bases: TGTGCCAGCAGCCGAGACCCCTCACTAGTCAATGAGCAGTTCTTC.

V and J are TRBV4-3 and TRBJ2-3; maybe TRBD2 (5 bases). From germline, CDR1 is LGHNA and CDR2 YSLEER. The CDR3 length is 17 residues. V lost 1 base and J lost 1, with 15 bases in between. The CDR3, as DNA: TGCGCCAGCAGCCAAGTCGTGACTGGAGGAGGCACAGATACGCAGTATTTT. It yields the protein CASSQVVTGGGTDTQYF.